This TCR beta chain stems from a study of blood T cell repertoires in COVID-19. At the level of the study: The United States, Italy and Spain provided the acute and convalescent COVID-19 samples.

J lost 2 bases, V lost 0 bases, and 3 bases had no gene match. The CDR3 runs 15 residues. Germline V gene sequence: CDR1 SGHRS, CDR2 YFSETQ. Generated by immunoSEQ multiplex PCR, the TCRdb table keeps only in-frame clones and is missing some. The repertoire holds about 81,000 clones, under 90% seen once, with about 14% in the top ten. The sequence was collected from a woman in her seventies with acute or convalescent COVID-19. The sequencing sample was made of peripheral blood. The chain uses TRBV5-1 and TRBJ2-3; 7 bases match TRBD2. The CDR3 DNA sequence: TGCGCCAGCAGCTTGGGCGGGGGAGACACAGATACGCAGTATTTT. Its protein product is CASSLGGGDTDTQYF.